The rows below give T cell receptor beta chains drawn from one sample of a study of OX40 agonist ivuxolimab in advanced cancers. The table came from immunoSEQ multiplex PCR; TCRdb's copy has only in-frame clones and leaves some out. The sample yields around 90,000 clones, around nine tenths seen once. Specimen: CD4+ or CD8+ T cells sorted from blood, collected in a trial of the OX40 agonist ivuxolimab. All receptors derive from an adult with an advanced solid tumor such as melanoma, head and neck, liver or kidney cancer. CDR3s leave out the opening cysteine and the closing phenylalanine or tryptophan. Not every row has a clone size; where given, it reads once, few, many or a size class.

CDR3 protein: ASSYLTEAGGYT
J gene: TRBJ1-2
clone size: .
V gene: TRBV6-5

CDR3 protein: ASSPQGAAEQF
J gene: TRBJ2-1
clone size: .
V gene: TRBV7-3

CDR3 protein: SVQGGTRYEQY
J gene: TRBJ2-7
clone size: .
V gene: TRBV29-1

CDR3 protein: ASSMLAGGTTDTQY
J gene: TRBJ2-3
clone size: .
V gene: TRBV7-2

CDR3 protein: ASITGNQPQH
J gene: TRBJ1-5
clone size: .
V gene: TRBV28

CDR3 protein: ASRLQGDYGYT
J gene: TRBJ1-2
clone size: once
V gene: TRBV2

CDR3 protein: ASRRTGRDTEAF
J gene: TRBJ1-1
clone size: .
V gene: TRBV6-5

CDR3 protein: ASSLVRYEQY
J gene: TRBJ2-7
clone size: few
V gene: TRBV7-9

CDR3 protein: ASIHGGKGANEQY
J gene: TRBJ2-7
clone size: .
V gene: TRBV14

CDR3 protein: ASSETGGSYNEQF
J gene: TRBJ2-1
clone size: .
V gene: TRBV2

CDR3 protein: ASSGRDRGRGQPQH
J gene: TRBJ1-5
clone size: .
V gene: TRBV7-9

CDR3 protein: ASSTGQGAAGELF
J gene: TRBJ2-2
clone size: .
V gene: TRBV5-1

CDR3 protein: ASSPGGTRSGRLAGELF
J gene: TRBJ2-2
clone size: .
V gene: TRBV5-1

CDR3 protein: ASSYSTTPSYEQY
J gene: TRBJ2-7
clone size: .
V gene: TRBV6-5

CDR3 protein: ASSSGRVGQDTGELF
J gene: TRBJ2-2
clone size: .
V gene: TRBV7-6

CDR3 protein: ASSIVGAGAPYEQY
J gene: TRBJ2-7
clone size: .
V gene: TRBV5-6

CDR3 protein: ASSLHPGLNSGNTIY
J gene: TRBJ1-3
clone size: .
V gene: TRBV28

CDR3 protein: ASSYSSGFNYGYT
J gene: TRBJ1-2
clone size: .
V gene: TRBV6-6

CDR3 protein: ASSPQISGDEQF
J gene: TRBJ2-1
clone size: .
V gene: TRBV11-2

CDR3 protein: ASNLKTGGNEQY
J gene: TRBJ2-7
clone size: once
V gene: TRBV5-1

CDR3 protein: AIKGNTGELF
J gene: TRBJ2-2
clone size: few
V gene: TRBV10-3

CDR3 protein: ASSANLGGRGGEQY
J gene: TRBJ2-7
clone size: .
V gene: TRBV9

CDR3 protein: ASSPPQGGGPNEQF
J gene: TRBJ2-1
clone size: .
V gene: TRBV18

CDR3 protein: ASGADRTGELF
J gene: TRBJ2-2
clone size: once
V gene: TRBV5-1

CDR3 protein: ASSYEGLPGGGELF
J gene: TRBJ2-2
clone size: .
V gene: TRBV6-6

CDR3 protein: ASSPTTDTQY
J gene: TRBJ2-3
clone size: once
V gene: TRBV7-2

CDR3 protein: ASSLGFRLGGEQY
J gene: TRBJ2-7
clone size: .
V gene: TRBV7-2

CDR3 protein: AWTPGLAGGETQY
J gene: TRBJ2-5
clone size: few
V gene: TRBV30

CDR3 protein: ASSFSGAFDTQY
J gene: TRBJ2-3
clone size: once
V gene: TRBV5-6

CDR3 protein: ASSRHTDTQY
J gene: TRBJ2-3
clone size: .
V gene: TRBV7-2

CDR3 protein: ASSPWTSGGSYNEQF
J gene: TRBJ2-1
clone size: .
V gene: TRBV7-2

CDR3 protein: ASSLVGGSYNEQF
J gene: TRBJ2-1
clone size: .
V gene: TRBV5-1

CDR3 protein: ASSYSGGNTGELF
J gene: TRBJ2-2
clone size: .
V gene: TRBV6-5

CDR3 protein: ASSDPGTNPYNEQF
J gene: TRBJ2-1
clone size: once
V gene: TRBV10-1

CDR3 protein: AWSVSATNNEQF
J gene: TRBJ2-1
clone size: .
V gene: TRBV30

CDR3 protein: ASSQDGTRAESSGNTIY
J gene: TRBJ1-3
clone size: once
V gene: TRBV4-3

CDR3 protein: ASSPGQGAYNEQF
J gene: TRBJ2-1
clone size: .
V gene: TRBV11-2

CDR3 protein: ASSQPGQEVSGNTIY
J gene: TRBJ1-3
clone size: once
V gene: TRBV7-3

CDR3 protein: ASSVLAGGQETQY
J gene: TRBJ2-5
clone size: .
V gene: TRBV9